This paragraph covers one T cell receptor (beta chain) sequence. The data were taken from a study of blood T cell repertoires in COVID-19. Germline V lookup: CDR1 SEHNR, CDR2 FQNEAQ (reference sequence). V was pared by 8 bases and J by 5 bases, with 8 bases between. CDR3 length equals 11 residues. Profiled with immunoSEQ multiplex PCR; TCRdb holds only in-frame clones, not every one. This sample has 450,000 to 500,000 clones, with around 90% found just once. This receptor was obtained from a woman aged 18-30 years who had recovered from COVID-19. V and J are TRBV7-9 and TRBJ2-3; no definite D call. Sequencing used PBMCs or T cells enriched from blood (not recorded which). DNA of the CDR3: TGTGCCAGCGGTGAGAGAGATACGCAGTATTTT. Encoded protein: CASGERDTQYF.